The clone carrying this T cell receptor (beta chain) was seen a single time. These data come from a study of blood T cell repertoires in COVID-19. Study overall: Acute and convalescent COVID-19 samples came from the United States, Italy and Spain. Nucleic acid was either cDNA or gDNA, and it came from T cells, B-cell-depleted T cells, or PBMCs.

Losses at the gene ends were 4 bases for V and 4 bases for J; bases not matched to a gene: 15. This CDR3 has 18 residues. The germline CDR1 and CDR2 sequences are SGHAT and FQNNGV. Per the original data handling: By means of reference gene primer amplification, nucleated cell counts were estimated. Assay used: immunoSEQ multiplex PCR; TCRdb lists only in-frame clones, some missing. V and J calls plus clone size are reproduced from that table; the DNA served to infer D and trimming. The repertoire includes approximately 150,000 clones, about nine tenths of them detected once, and approximately 2.5% sits in the top ten.

This chain links TRBV11-2 with TRBJ1-4, with TRBD1 identical over 7 bases. This TCR came from a human donor with COVID-19, enrolled during active disease. The donor label of this sample is uncertain. The specimen sequenced was peripheral blood. CDR3 DNA sequence: TGTGCCAGCAGCTCCACCCAGGGACAGACCGCAATTAATGAAAAACTGTTTTTT. Its translation is CASSSTQGQTAINEKLFF.